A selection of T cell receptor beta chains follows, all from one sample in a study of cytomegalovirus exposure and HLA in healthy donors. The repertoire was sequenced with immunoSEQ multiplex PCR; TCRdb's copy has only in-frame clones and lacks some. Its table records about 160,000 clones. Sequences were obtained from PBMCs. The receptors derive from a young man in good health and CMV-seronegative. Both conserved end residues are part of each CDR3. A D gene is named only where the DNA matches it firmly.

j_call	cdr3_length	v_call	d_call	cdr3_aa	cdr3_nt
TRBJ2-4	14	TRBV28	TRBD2	CASSDTSGTNIQYF	TGTGCCAGCAGCGACACTAGCGGGACCAACATTCAGTACTTC
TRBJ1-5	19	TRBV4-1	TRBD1	CASSLGTGTGIGGNQPQHF	TGCGCCAGCAGCCTAGGGACCGGGACAGGGATCGGTGGCAATCAGCCCCAGCATTTT
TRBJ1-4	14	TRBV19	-	CASSMAPLSEKLFF	TGTGCCAGTAGTATGGCCCCCCTTTCGGAAAAACTGTTTTTT
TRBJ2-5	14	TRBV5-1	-	CASRGTYGQETQYF	TGCGCCAGCAGGGGGACTTACGGCCAAGAGACCCAGTACTTC
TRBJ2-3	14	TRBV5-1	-	CASSYGNGPDTQYF	TGCGCCAGCAGCTACGGGAATGGCCCAGATACGCAGTATTTT
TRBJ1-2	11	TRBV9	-	CASSGSDGYTF	TGTGCCAGCAGCGGCTCGGATGGCTACACCTTC
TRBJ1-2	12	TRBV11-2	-	CASSLRDYGYTF	TGTGCCAGCAGCTTACGGGACTATGGCTACACCTTC
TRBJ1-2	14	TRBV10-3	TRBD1	CAISGQGENYGYTF	TGTGCCATCAGCGGACAGGGTGAAAACTATGGCTACACCTTC
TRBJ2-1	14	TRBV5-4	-	CASSGSGAYNEQFF	TGTGCCAGCAGCGGAAGCGGAGCCTACAATGAGCAGTTCTTC
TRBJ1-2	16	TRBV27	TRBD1	CASSPIRGQGHYGYTF	TGTGCCAGCAGTCCAATCCGAGGACAGGGGCACTATGGCTACACCTTC
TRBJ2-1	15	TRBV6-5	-	CASSYSPWRVGEQFF	TGTGCCAGCAGTTACTCCCCGTGGCGGGTTGGTGAGCAGTTCTTC
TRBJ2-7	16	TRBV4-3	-	CASSQDMSFGTYEQYF	TGCGCCAGCAGCCAAGATATGAGTTTCGGGACTTACGAGCAGTACTTC
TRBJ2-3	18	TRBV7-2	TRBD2	CASSLVPLALSRTDTQYF	TGTGCCAGCAGCTTAGTCCCACTAGCGTTAAGCCGCACAGATACGCAGTATTTT
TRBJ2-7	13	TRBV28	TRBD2	CASRTSGDYEQYF	TGTGCCAGCCGGACTAGCGGGGACTACGAGCAGTACTTC
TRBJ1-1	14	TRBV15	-	CATSRGSGNTEAFF	TGTGCCACCAGCAGAGGATCGGGGAACACTGAAGCTTTCTTT
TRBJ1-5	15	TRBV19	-	CASSISGESNQPQHF	TGTGCCAGTAGTATTTCAGGGGAGAGCAATCAGCCCCAGCATTTT